Described below is a single T cell receptor beta chain sequence and its context. This entry is derived from a study of lymphopenia after photon versus proton radiotherapy. Trimming removed 2 bases from V and 3 bases from J, with 11 bases in between. The CDR3 runs to 15 residues. In germline, CDR1 is SGHAT, CDR2 FQNNGV. Data came from immunoSEQ multiplex PCR; TCRdb stores just in-frame clones and leaves some out. The sample includes some 15,000 clones, about 88% of them seen just once. The sample was peripheral blood, taken from a patient treated with proton-based radiotherapy. This chain uses TRBV11-2 with TRBJ2-1; D unresolved. The source is a woman aged 55-69 years with cholangiocarcinoma. Some clones in this sample may be carry-over from other donors' samples. The CDR3 DNA reads as TGTGCCAGCAGCTTATCCCCTCAGCACTACAATGAGCAGTTCTTC. Its translation: CASSLSPQHYNEQFF.